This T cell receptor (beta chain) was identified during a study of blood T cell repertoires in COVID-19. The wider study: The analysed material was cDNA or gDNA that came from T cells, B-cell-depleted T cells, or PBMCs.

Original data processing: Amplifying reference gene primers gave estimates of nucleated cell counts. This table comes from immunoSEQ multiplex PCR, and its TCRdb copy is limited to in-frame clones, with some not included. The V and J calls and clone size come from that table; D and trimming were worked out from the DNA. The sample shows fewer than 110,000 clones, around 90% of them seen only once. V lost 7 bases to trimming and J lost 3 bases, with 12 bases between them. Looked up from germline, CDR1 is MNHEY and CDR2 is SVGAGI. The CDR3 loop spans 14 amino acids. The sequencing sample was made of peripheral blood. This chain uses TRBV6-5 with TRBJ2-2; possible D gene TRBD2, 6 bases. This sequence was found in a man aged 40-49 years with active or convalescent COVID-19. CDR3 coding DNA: TGTGCCAGCAAGGAGGGGTTTGACACCGGGGAGCTGTTTTTT. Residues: CASKEGFDTGELFF.